This TCR beta chain emerged from a study of blood T cell repertoires in COVID-19. Study-level background: From T cells, B-cell-depleted T cells, or PBMCs came the material, which was cDNA or gDNA.

Per the original data handling: The authors estimated nucleated cell counts from reference gene primer amplification. Clones were read by immunoSEQ multiplex PCR, and TCRdb kept only the in-frame ones, dropping some. V, J and clone size are those of that table, while D and trimming were read from the DNA. Of about 480,000 clones listed, about 90% are singletons. Trimming pared 5 bases from V and 0 bases from J, leaving 11 bases between. CDR3 length equals 15 residues. Germline CDR1 SEHNR, CDR2 FQNEAQ (reference sequence). The age range of participants was about 18 to 95 years, with residence in about two dozen US areas. Assignments of participants to cohorts depended upon their own reported clinical history.

The J gene is TRBJ1-3, the V gene TRBV7-9; a weak D match, TRBD1 (6 bases). The sequence came from a woman aged 18-29 years with acute COVID-19. The specimen was PBMCs or T cells enriched from blood (not recorded which). The CDR3 spells CASSPGQLSGNTIYF. In nucleotides, the CDR3 is TGTGCCAGCAGCCCCGGACAGCTCTCTGGAAACACCATATATTTT. Full variable domain (missing parts from reference TRBV7-9 and TRBJ1-3): DTGVSQNPRHKITKRGQNVTFRCDPISEHNRLYWYRQTLGQGPEFLTYFQNEAQLEKSRLLSDRFSAERPKGSFSTLEIQRTEQGDSAMYLCASSPGQLSGNTIYFGEGSWLTVV.